A selection of T cell receptor beta chains follows, all from one sample in a study of blood T cells in healthy people across ages. TCRdb re-analysed the 5' RACE reads in MiXCR, keeping a single row per CDR3 protein. The repertoire holds hundreds of thousands of distinct CDR3 sequences, with under 25% as singletons. Sequencing was carried out using blood. The source is a man between 65 and 85 years old in good health. CDR3s include the opening cysteine and the closing phenylalanine or tryptophan. Fields, in order: J gene, V gene, D gene, clone size, CDR3 DNA, CDR3 protein. D genes are given only for firm matches. The size entry is marked missing in some rows and otherwise reads once, few, many or a size class.

TRBJ2-3 | TRBV5-1 | TRBD2 | . | TGCGCCAGCAGCTTGGAGTTGAACCGCGGGACTAGCGGGATTCGGGGCACAGATACGCAGTATTTT | CASSLELNRGTSGIRGTDTQYF
TRBJ2-2 | TRBV6-2/TRBV6-3 | TRBD2 | . | TGTGCCAGCAGCCGGGACTACTACACCGGGGAGCTGTTTTTT | CASSRDYYTGELFF
TRBJ2-6 | TRBV14 | . | few | TGTGCCAGCAGCCCCAGGGGAGCTGGGGCCAACGTCCTGACTTTC | CASSPRGAGANVLTF
TRBJ2-1 | TRBV9 | . | few | TGTGCCAGCAGCGTAGCTTGGAAGGAGACTAGTCTGTTCTTC | CASSVAWKETSLFF
TRBJ2-5 | TRBV18 | TRBD1 | few | TGTGCCAGCTCACCCGGGACAGGGGGGCAAGAGACCCAGTACTTC | CASSPGTGGQETQYF
TRBJ1-5 | TRBV24-1 | . | few | TGTGCCACCAGTGATTTCGGTCAGCCCCAGCATTTT | CATSDFGQPQHF
TRBJ2-5 | TRBV9 | TRBD2 | few | TGTGCCAGCAGCACCCCTAGCGGGGGTGGAGAGACCCAGTACTTC | CASSTPSGGGETQYF
TRBJ1-3 | TRBV6-6 | . | . | TGTGCCAGCAATACAGGGTCAGGAAACACCATATATTTT | CASNTGSGNTIYF
TRBJ1-5 | TRBV6-5 | . | few | TGTGCCAGCAGTTACAGGCGGGGAATCAATCAGCCCCAGCATTTT | CASSYRRGINQPQHF
TRBJ2-5 | TRBV20-1 | . | few | TGCAGTGCTAGAGACTTCGGGCAGTGGGAGACCCAGTACTTC | CSARDFGQWETQYF
TRBJ2-2 | TRBV6-5 | . | . | TGTGCCAGCAGCTACAGGGCGGTCACCGGGGAGCTGTTTTTT | CASSYRAVTGELFF
TRBJ2-3 | TRBV2 | . | few | TGTGCCGGCAGTGAAGCCCGCTTCAGCACAGATACGCAGTATTTT | CAGSEARFSTDTQYF
TRBJ2-1 | TRBV28 | . | few | TGTGCCAGCAGTTTATCTCCTGTGGCTAGCGCGAATGAGCAGTTCTTC | CASSLSPVASANEQFF
TRBJ2-7 | TRBV7-9 | . | . | TGTGCCAGCAGCTTAGCGGTCGGGAGTCAGGCCGAGCAGTACTTC | CASSLAVGSQAEQYF
TRBJ2-3 | TRBV5-1 | . | . | TGCGCCAGCAGCTTCAAGGGGTTGGAAGATACGCAGTATTTT | CASSFKGLEDTQYF
TRBJ1-2 | TRBV6-6 | . | many | TGTGCCAGCAAATTTCCGTCCTATGGCTACACCTTC | CASKFPSYGYTF
TRBJ1-4 | TRBV6-5 | . | . | TGTGCCAGCAGTTACTCGTTCACTGACCCAAAACTGTTTTTT | CASSYSFTDPKLFF
TRBJ2-3 | TRBV10-3 | . | many | TGTGCCATCCAGCAAACCCGCACAGATACGCAGTATTTT | CAIQQTRTDTQYF
TRBJ2-6 | TRBV12-3/TRBV12-4 | . | . | TGTGCCAGCACTTTGGGGGGGCTCGGGGCCAACGTCCTGACTTTC | CASTLGGLGANVLTF
TRBJ2-7 | TRBV5-4 | . | few | TGTGCCAGCAGCCTCGGGACGATACCTACCTACGAGCAGTACTTC | CASSLGTIPTYEQYF
TRBJ1-1 | TRBV20-1 | TRBD1 | . | TGCAGTGCTAGGTCGACAGGGGGCAAGGACACTGAAGCTTTCTTT | CSARSTGGKDTEAFF
TRBJ1-2 | TRBV6-1 | TRBD1 | many | TGTGCCAGCAGTGAGACAGGGGTTCGTGGCTACACCTTC | CASSETGVRGYTF
TRBJ2-5 | TRBV25-1 | TRBD2 | few | TGTGCCAGCAGTGAACTAGCGGGAGACATCCAAGAGACCCAGTACTTC | CASSELAGDIQETQYF
TRBJ2-5 | TRBV5-1 | . | few | TGCGCCAGCAGGGTGGGAGCCCACCACAGGGAAGAGACCCAGTACTTC | CASRVGAHHREETQYF
TRBJ2-7 | TRBV9 | . | . | TGTGCCAGCAGCGTAGTCTCACCACTATCCTACGAGCAGTACTTC | CASSVVSPLSYEQYF
TRBJ2-7 | TRBV30 | . | many | TGTGCCTGGAGTAAGACAGGAGAGTCCTACGAGCAGTACTTC | CAWSKTGESYEQYF
TRBJ2-3 | TRBV9 | TRBD2 | few | TGTGCCAGCAGCCCAGAGGAAGCGGGATTCACAGATACGCAGTATTTT | CASSPEEAGFTDTQYF
TRBJ2-2 | TRBV12-3/TRBV12-4 | . | . | TGTGCCAGCAGTTTAGCGCTACAGGCCTCCGGGGAGCTGTTTTTT | CASSLALQASGELFF
TRBJ1-2 | TRBV7-2 | . | few | TGTGCCAGCAGCACAGCACTGGGGAGGGCCCCACTACCCAACTATGGCTACACCTTC | CASSTALGRAPLPNYGYTF
TRBJ2-5 | TRBV18 | . | . | TGTGCCAGCTCACCACGTACGGGGCAGCAGGAGACCCAGTACTTC | CASSPRTGQQETQYF
TRBJ2-1 | TRBV6-5 | . | few | TGTGCCAGCAGTTACCTAGGGGATGAGCAGTTCTTC | CASSYLGDEQFF
TRBJ2-7 | TRBV5-1 | TRBD1 | . | TGCGCCAGCAGCTTGGCTCCCCGGACAGGCTATACAACCTACGAGCAGTACTTC | CASSLAPRTGYTTYEQYF
TRBJ1-4 | TRBV30 | . | few | TGTGCCTGGAGTAGGGCAGAGGAAAAACTGTTTTTT | CAWSRAEEKLFF